These T cell receptor beta chains were read from a single sample in a study of T cell responses to AZD1222 COVID-19 vaccine. Profiling relied on immunoSEQ multiplex PCR, and the TCRdb table lists in-frame clones only, not all of them. The data hold over 85,000 clones, with about 87% observed a single time. Source: peripheral blood, taken on day 0 of AZD1222 vaccination. All receptors derive from an adult in good health. Both conserved end residues are part of each CDR3. Fields, in order: clone size, J gene, V gene, D gene, CDR3 protein, CDR3 DNA. A D gene is named only where the DNA matches it firmly. Not all rows give a size; the values are once, few, many and, for expanded clones, a class.

abundance: once
j_gene: TRBJ2-5
v_gene: TRBV6-6
d_gene: NA
CDR3aa: CASSYRGRVETQYF
CDR3nt: TGTGCCAGCAGTTACCGGGGCAGGGTTGAGACCCAGTACTTC

abundance: NA
j_gene: TRBJ2-2
v_gene: TRBV3-1/TRBV3-2
d_gene: NA
CDR3aa: CASSLRTLLTGELFF
CDR3nt: TGTGCCAGCAGCTTGAGGACCTTATTAACCGGGGAGCTGTTTTTT

abundance: NA
j_gene: TRBJ2-5
v_gene: TRBV10-2
d_gene: TRBD2
CDR3aa: CASSPSGGIRWTQYF
CDR3nt: TGCGCCAGCAGCCCTAGCGGGGGGATAAGATGGACCCAGTACTTC

abundance: few
j_gene: TRBJ2-6
v_gene: TRBV5-5
d_gene: TRBD2
CDR3aa: CASSLSSGSLSGANVLTF
CDR3nt: TGTGCCAGCAGCCTTTCTAGCGGGAGTTTGTCTGGGGCCAACGTCCTGACTTTC

abundance: NA
j_gene: TRBJ2-7
v_gene: TRBV6-1
d_gene: NA
CDR3aa: CASSEWGGKDEQYF
CDR3nt: TGTGCCAGCAGTGAATGGGGCGGGAAGGACGAGCAGTACTTC

abundance: once
j_gene: TRBJ1-2
v_gene: TRBV6-5
d_gene: TRBD1
CDR3aa: CASSYRDRSNYGYTF
CDR3nt: TGTGCCAGCAGTTACCGGGACAGAAGTAACTATGGCTACACCTTC

abundance: NA
j_gene: TRBJ2-3
v_gene: TRBV19
d_gene: NA
CDR3aa: CASSIDRGSRTDTQYF
CDR3nt: TGTGCCAGTAGTATAGATCGGGGATCACGGACAGATACGCAGTATTTT

abundance: NA
j_gene: TRBJ1-3
v_gene: TRBV11-2
d_gene: NA
CDR3aa: CASSSLSIRQAGNTIYF
CDR3nt: TGTGCCAGCAGCTCACTCTCGATACGACAGGCTGGAAACACCATATATTTT

abundance: NA
j_gene: TRBJ2-7
v_gene: TRBV18
d_gene: NA
CDR3aa: CASSNSVREYEQYF
CDR3nt: TGTGCCAGCTCCAACAGCGTAAGGGAGTACGAGCAGTACTTC

abundance: NA
j_gene: TRBJ2-2
v_gene: TRBV2
d_gene: TRBD2
CDR3aa: CASSPGTSGTNTGELFF
CDR3nt: TGTGCCAGCAGTCCCGGGACTAGCGGAACGAACACCGGGGAGCTGTTTTTT

abundance: NA
j_gene: TRBJ2-7
v_gene: TRBV18
d_gene: TRBD2
CDR3aa: CASSPVGPGGSYEQYF
CDR3nt: TGTGCCAGCTCACCAGTGGGACCGGGGGGCTCCTACGAGCAGTACTTC

abundance: once
j_gene: TRBJ2-7
v_gene: TRBV7-2
d_gene: TRBD1
CDR3aa: CASSSGGGQGAFEQYF
CDR3nt: TGTGCCAGCAGCTCTGGAGGTGGACAGGGGGCTTTCGAGCAGTACTTC

abundance: NA
j_gene: TRBJ2-4
v_gene: TRBV10-3
d_gene: NA
CDR3aa: CAISAFIRQAKNIQYF
CDR3nt: TGTGCCATCAGTGCCTTTATCCGGCAAGCCAAAAACATTCAGTACTTC

abundance: NA
j_gene: TRBJ1-6
v_gene: TRBV7-9
d_gene: NA
CDR3aa: CASRTHAGNSPLHF
CDR3nt: TGTGCCAGCCGCACTCACGCAGGCAATTCACCCCTCCACTTT

abundance: NA
j_gene: TRBJ1-3
v_gene: TRBV29-1
d_gene: NA
CDR3aa: CSVSVGRSSGNTIYF
CDR3nt: TGCAGCGTTTCAGTGGGTCGAAGCTCTGGAAACACCATATATTTT